This T cell receptor (beta chain) came from a study of monozygotic twins with inflammatory bowel disease. Overall study results and limits: Patient-to-patient differences in immunosuppressive treatment may have added variability to the repertoires.

The template switching step added UMIs that contained a 6-nucleotide sample barcode. Reprocessing the 5' RACE reads, TCRdb reports a single entry for every CDR3 protein and omits DNA. Listed are fewer than 200,000 distinct CDR3 sequences; approximately 3% falls within the top ten. CDR1 and CDR2 (germline): MNHEY, SMNVEV (reference sequence). The CDR3 runs 16 residues. Notes on this clonotype: Its target is unknown.

Sequenced material: blood. The TCR sequence derives from a human donor with ulcerative colitis or Crohn's disease, or a healthy co-twin of an affected twin (not recorded which). The J gene is TRBJ1-2, the V gene TRBV27; TCRdb's assignment of TRBD1 cannot be checked, as there is no DNA. This CDR3 reads CASSLKTQGTVYGYTF.